The rows below give T cell receptor beta chains drawn from one sample of a study of blood T cell repertoires in COVID-19. Some clones are missing from TCRdb's copy, which holds only in-frame ones; the method was immunoSEQ multiplex PCR. The table has 150,000 to 250,000 clones, about four fifths seen once. What was sequenced was peripheral blood. These TCRs come from a middle-aged woman with COVID-19, enrolled during active disease. The CDR3 runs from the conserved cysteine through the conserved F or W. A D gene is named only where the DNA matches it firmly. Where a row states a size, it is once, few, many or the class of an expanded clone; other rows omit it.

-,-,TRBV10-3,TRBJ2-2,TGTGCCATCAGTGAAAGCGGGCTCGTCTCGCCCACCGGGGAGCTGTTTTTT,CAISESGLVSPTGELFF
-,-,TRBV5-6,TRBJ1-2,TGTGCCAGCAGCTTATCAGTTTATGGCTACACCTTC,CASSLSVYGYTF
-,TRBD1,TRBV2,TRBJ1-2,TGTGCCAGCAGTGAAGGTGCAGGGGGCAATGGCTACACCTTC,CASSEGAGGNGYTF
-,TRBD2,TRBV30,TRBJ2-1,TGTGCCTGGAGGGTGGGACTAGCGGGCAATGAGCAGTTCTTC,CAWRVGLAGNEQFF
-,TRBD1,TRBV19,TRBJ2-2,TGTGCCAGTAGCACCATAACAGGGGGCGCTGGCACCGGGGAGCTGTTTTTT,CASSTITGGAGTGELFF
-,TRBD1,TRBV5-6,TRBJ2-1,TGTGCCAGCAGCTTGTTGGACAGGTTCTACAATGAGCAGTTCTTC,CASSLLDRFYNEQFF
-,-,TRBV6-4,TRBJ1-1,TGTGCCAGTTCTTGGTCAGGGGAAGGGTTGAACACTGAAGCTTTCTTT,CASSWSGEGLNTEAFF
-,TRBD1,TRBV18,TRBJ2-3,TGTGCCAGCTTCGACGGGACAGGGACCTCAGATACGCAGTATTTT,CASFDGTGTSDTQYF
-,TRBD1,TRBV5-1,TRBJ2-2,TGCGCCAGCAGCTTGACAGGGGTACCCGGGGAGCTGTTTTTT,CASSLTGVPGELFF
-,-,TRBV4-3,TRBJ1-4,TGCGCCAGCAGCCGAGCCGGCGGGGCTACAACTAATGAAAAACTGTTTTTT,CASSRAGGATTNEKLFF
-,-,TRBV6-2/TRBV6-3,TRBJ1-5,TGTGCCAGCAGTTTCCAGGGGTGGTATAGCAATCAGCCCCAGCATTTT,CASSFQGWYSNQPQHF
-,-,TRBV4-2,TRBJ2-1,TGTGCCAGCAGCCCAGGGACTTACAATGAGCAGTTCTTC,CASSPGTYNEQFF
-,-,TRBV30,TRBJ2-7,TGTGCCTGGGGGGTGGGGCTCGACTCTAACGAGCAGTACTTC,CAWGVGLDSNEQYF
few,-,TRBV11-3,TRBJ1-1,TGTGCCAGCAGCTTAGAAGGGGTGAACACTGAAGCTTTCTTT,CASSLEGVNTEAFF
-,TRBD2,TRBV7-8,TRBJ2-1,TGTGCCAGCAGCTTATCCTGGCGGGAGGATGGTGAGCAGTTCTTC,CASSLSWREDGEQFF
once,-,TRBV18,TRBJ1-1,TGTGCCAGCTCACTACTCGGGGAGGGAAACACTGAAGCTTTCTTT,CASSLLGEGNTEAFF
-,-,TRBV4-2,TRBJ1-6,TGTGCCAGCAGCCAAGTCCCAACGGGGAATTCACCCCTCCACTTT,CASSQVPTGNSPLHF
-,-,TRBV5-1,TRBJ2-2,TGCGCCAGCAGCTTAGTGTCGGGGAAAACCGGGGAGCTGTTTTTT,CASSLVSGKTGELFF
-,TRBD1,TRBV9,TRBJ2-7,TGTGCCAGCAGCGCCAGTACAGGGGAAGGCTACGAGCAGTACTTC,CASSASTGEGYEQYF
once,TRBD1,TRBV19,TRBJ1-1,TGTGCCAGTAGTATAGGACAGGGGATTTGGTCGTCGGCCAGCGCTGAAGCTTTCTTT,CASSIGQGIWSSASAEAFF
-,TRBD1,TRBV5-1,TRBJ1-3,TGCGCCAGCAGCCTCAGGACAGGAGGAGGAAACACCATATATTTT,CASSLRTGGGNTIYF
-,-,TRBV2,TRBJ2-6,TGTGCCAGCAGTGAATACTCTGGGGCCAACGTCCTGACTTTC,CASSEYSGANVLTF
-,-,TRBV6-1,TRBJ2-1,TGTGCCAGCAGTGAAGGGCAAGAGCAGTTCTTC,CASSEGQEQFF
once,TRBD2,TRBV10-3,TRBJ2-1,TGTGCCACGATCCGGGAGCTAGCGGGTAACAATGAGCAGTTCTTC,CATIRELAGNNEQFF
-,TRBD1,TRBV7-6,TRBJ2-5,TGTGCCAGCAGTGGCGGACAGGACCAGGAGACCCAGTACTTC,CASSGGQDQETQYF
-,TRBD1,TRBV11-2,TRBJ2-7,TGTGTCTCCTCGGGACAGGTTTCATCCTACGAGCAGTACTTC,CVSSGQVSSYEQYF
few,-,TRBV2,TRBJ2-7,TGTGCCAGCAGTGACAGACTACGTTTCACGTCCTACGAGCAGTACTTC,CASSDRLRFTSYEQYF
few,TRBD1,TRBV19,TRBJ1-5,TGTGCCAGTAGTCTCAGGGGGCTTAGCAATCAGCCCCAGCATTTT,CASSLRGLSNQPQHF
-,-,TRBV7-3,TRBJ1-2,TGTGCCAGCAGCCCCAGACAGGAAATAGGGGGCTACACCTTC,CASSPRQEIGGYTF
-,-,TRBV5-6,TRBJ2-6,TGTGCCAGCAGCTTTACTGGGGCCAACGTCCTGACTTTC,CASSFTGANVLTF
once,TRBD1,TRBV6-5,TRBJ1-2,TGTGCCAGCAGCCGGACAGGGGGTAACTATGGCTACACCTTC,CASSRTGGNYGYTF
once,-,TRBV5-6,TRBJ1-5,TGTGCCAGCAGCTTGGGGGAGGGGGATAGTAATCAGCCCCAGCATTTT,CASSLGEGDSNQPQHF
-,TRBD1,TRBV10-1,TRBJ2-7,TGCGCCAGCAGGATCCAGGGGGCCTACGAGCAGTACTTC,CASRIQGAYEQYF
many,-,TRBV10-3,TRBJ1-1,TGTGCCATCAAATCCGAGCCCCGCGGGGCCACTGAAGCTTTCTTT,CAIKSEPRGATEAFF
-,TRBD1,TRBV18,TRBJ1-4,TGTGCCAGCTCACGGACAGGGGCCGTAACTAATGAAAAACTGTTTTTT,CASSRTGAVTNEKLFF
-,-,TRBV6-5,TRBJ1-2,TGTGCCAGCAGGCAGACAGCTAACTATGGCTACACCTTC,CASRQTANYGYTF
-,TRBD1,TRBV27,TRBJ2-7,TGTGCCAGCAGTCGCAACCCGACAGGGGGAGCCTACGAGCAGTACTTC,CASSRNPTGGAYEQYF
-,TRBD2,TRBV7-2,TRBJ2-3,TGTGCCAGCAGCTCGACTAGCGGGGGGGGCACAGATACGCAGTATTTT,CASSSTSGGGTDTQYF
-,-,TRBV7-9,TRBJ1-6,TGTGCCAGCAGCCCCCGGGAAGTCTCTTCTCGAGGGCCCCTCCACTTT,CASSPREVSSRGPLHF
-,TRBD1,TRBV15,TRBJ2-1,TGTGCCACCAGCAGAGACAGGGGGTCCTACAATGAGCAGTTCTTC,CATSRDRGSYNEQFF
-,-,TRBV25-1,TRBJ1-2,TGTGCCAGCACGGAGGGGGGGGCCCTCGCATTCTATGGCTACACCTTC,CASTEGGALAFYGYTF
few,-,TRBV14,TRBJ1-2,TGTGCCAGCAGCCAAGTAACTAACTATGGCTACACCTTC,CASSQVTNYGYTF
many,TRBD2,TRBV5-4,TRBJ2-5,TGTGCCAGCAGCTTGGTCCTAGCGGGAGTTCCTTTCCAAGAGACCCAGTACTTC,CASSLVLAGVPFQETQYF
-,TRBD2,TRBV5-1,TRBJ2-1,TGCGCCAGCAGCTTTAGAAGCGGGGACTACAATGAGCAGTTCTTC,CASSFRSGDYNEQFF
few,-,TRBV7-9,TRBJ1-4,TGTGCCAGCAGCTTAAGGTTGGGGCGTGAAAAACTGTTTTTT,CASSLRLGREKLFF
few,TRBD1,TRBV5-1,TRBJ2-7,TGCGCCAGCAGCTTGGCGGGACAGGCCTTCTCCGACGAGCAGTACTTC,CASSLAGQAFSDEQYF
-,-,TRBV19,TRBJ1-5,TGTGCCAGTAGTATTGGACGCGGGGGATATAGCAATCAGCCCCAGCATTTT,CASSIGRGGYSNQPQHF
-,TRBD2,TRBV5-1,TRBJ2-1,TGCGCCAGCAGCTTGGAACGTCAGCGGGAGGGCCGGCAGTTCTTC,CASSLERQREGRQFF
few,-,TRBV18,TRBJ1-1,TGTGCCAGCTCACCGGGACAGAACACTGAAGCTTTCTTT,CASSPGQNTEAFF
-,TRBD2,TRBV5-4,TRBJ2-5,TGTGCCAGCAGCTTGTTACTAGCGGGCGGAGAGACCCAGTACTTC,CASSLLLAGGETQYF
-,TRBD2,TRBV3-1/TRBV3-2,TRBJ2-7,TGTGCCAGCAGCCAAGGTAGGCGACTAGCGGGAGTCGGGCAGTACTTC,CASSQGRRLAGVGQYF
once,TRBD1,TRBV27,TRBJ2-7,TGTGCCAGCCGCCGGGACAGGGAAGGAGTGCAGTACTTC,CASRRDREGVQYF
-,-,TRBV4-2,TRBJ2-3,TGTGCCAGCAGCCAAGCAGTCCTAGCGCGGACAGATACGCAGTATTTT,CASSQAVLARTDTQYF
few,TRBD1,TRBV7-2,TRBJ1-6,TGTGCCAGCAGCTCACGGACAGGGATGAATTCACCCCTCCACTTT,CASSSRTGMNSPLHF
-,TRBD1,TRBV6-4,TRBJ2-5,TGTGCCAGCAGCGCTCGACAGGGGGTGACCCAGTACTTC,CASSARQGVTQYF